This TCR beta chain was captured in a study of blood T cells in healthy people across ages. Regarding this clonotype: Its antigen is undetermined.

With a J-beta primer mix and a sample-barcoded 5' primer, a second PCR ran about 7 to 12 cycles. TCRdb redid the calling of the 5' RACE reads with MiXCR, one entry per CDR3 protein. There are 730,000 or so distinct CDR3 sequences in the sample; roughly 47% occur only once, and 20% to 25% lies in the top ten. The CDR3 extends over 13 amino acids. The V end was cut by 7 bases, the J end by 8 bases, with 15 bases between. CDR1 and CDR2 from the germline V gene are ENHRY and SYGVKD. Study results and caveats: Calculation of diversity from one million T cells yielded estimates considered to be underestimates. It was the long-lived donors that had more naive CD4+ cells and higher diversity than aged donors.

This chain connects TRBV10-3 to TRBJ2-1; possible D gene TRBD2, 6 bases. The receptor comes from a woman aged 60 to 75 in good health. Sequencing was done on a sample of blood. The CDR3 is CAINPSVEDEQFF. The DNA for the CDR3 is TGTGCCATCAACCCTAGCGTCGAAGATGAGCAGTTCTTC.